This paragraph covers one T cell receptor (beta chain) sequence. This clonotype was picked up a small number of times. The target of this receptor is not known. One base away there is no much larger clone; base qualities are not given. Trimming costs V 3 bases and J 0 bases, and their ends lie 9 bases apart. CDR1 and CDR2, per the germline V gene, are SQVTM and ANQGSEA. The CDR3 measures 13 amino acids from cysteine to phenylalanine. The CDR3 DNA has 39 bases and is translated from base 1. These data are taken from a study of T cell repertoires in cytomegalovirus infection (dated 2019 in TCRdb). Study-level background: Recently identified HLA-C-restricted CMV epitopes, whose presentation resists viral immunomodulation, were targeted by peptide stimulations together with well-studied HLA-B-restricted epitopes. Because public TCR beta signatures pointed to carriage of CMV infection together with the matching HLA type, the HLA type of each donor mattered for the analysis.

The sample's treatment or condition, from its label and the paper: in vitro stimulation with specific CMV peptide epitopes to enrich CMV-specific T cells. Results and caveats for the whole study, not just this receptor: In both this cohort and an independent roughly 400-donor cohort, the cumulative frequency of public TCR beta family members distinguished carriers of CMV infection plus the relevant HLA type. The ex vivo response was dominated by HLA-C-restricted CMV-specific TCR beta clonotypes, and the single most frequent clonotype in two of eight donors was supplied by these HLA-C-restricted clonotypes.

Sequencer: Illumina HiSeq 1500. TCRdb ran its own pipeline on the public reads, namely fastp trimming at Q25 and MiXCR clone calling, and kept in-frame beta chains. Records with the same CDR3 protein are collapsed into one entry carrying the most frequent genes and DNA. The sample table contains under 120,000 distinct CDR3 sequences; only one count was recorded for approximately 45% of them. Just under 75% of the sample comes from the top ten. This TCR was sampled from a human donor in good health (CMV status not recorded). Some clones in this sample may be carry-over from other donors' samples. The material sequenced was CD8+ T cells from cultured PBMCs, taken from culture after CMV antigen stimulation. Rearrangement joined TRBV29-1 to TRBJ2-7, with the D segment identity uncertain. The DNA sequence follows: TGCAGCGTTGAGGACGCGAGCTCCTACGAGCAGTACTTC. The encoded protein is CSVEDASSYEQYF.